This T cell receptor (delta chain) was obtained from a study of γδ T cells in repeated Plasmodium falciparum infection. Vgamma9/Vdelta2+ and Vdelta2-negative gammadelta T cells were flow-sorted from PBMC for bulk sequencing. TCRdb re-called the multiplex PCR reads using CATT. The data contain roughly 90,000 delta-chain clones, 1.4% of them singletons. Details on this clone: Its target is unknown. TCRdb lists the protein of a much larger clone for this DNA, which differs at residue 17, so this is likely a read error; the protein given here is translated from the DNA itself.

Study-wide findings and caveats: Waves of new clonotype selection appeared after repeated controlled infections in Vdelta2-negative, largely Vdelta1+, gammadelta T cells.

Germline loops: CDR1 TSWWSYY, CDR2 QGS. The CDR3 is made up of 22 amino acids. V trimming: 1 base; J trimming: 3 bases; junction bases outside the gene matches: 25. The sequenced material came from gamma-delta T cells from blood. The clonotype originates from a pool of human donors (malaria-infected and uninfected, not separated). The J gene is TRDJ1, the V gene TRDV1; TRDD3 matches at 8 bases. The CDR3 sequence: CALGEPPINWGSTQTYSDKLIF. The CDR3 DNA reads as TGTGCTCTTGGGGAACCCCCCATCAACTGGGGGTCTACCCAAACGTACTCCGATAAACTCATCTTT.